Below are 16 T cell receptor beta chains sequenced from a single sample in a study of cytotoxic CD8 clonotypes in ibrutinib-treated CLL. Produced via immunoSEQ multiplex PCR; TCRdb's table is partial and in-frame only. The sample consists of 150,000 to 200,000 clones, around 80% of them appearing once. The sequencing used PBMCs, collected after 24 months of ibrutinib treatment. Receptors were obtained from a human donor with chronic lymphocytic leukemia.

V is TRBV5-8 and J is TRBJ1-5; the D is unclear. Germline CDR1 and CDR2: SGHTS and YDEGEE. The germline V and J ends were trimmed by 4 bases and 0 bases, with 11 bases remaining between them. This CDR3 has 15 amino acids. The CDR3 loop is CASSLWQNSNQPQHF. CDR3 DNA sequence: TGTGCCAGCAGCCTGTGGCAGAATAGCAATCAGCCCCAGCATTTT. Based on the CDR3 plus reference TRBV5-8 and TRBJ1-5, the full variable domain is EAGVTQSPTHLIKTRGQQATLRCSPISGHTSVYWYQQALGLGLQFLLWYDEGEERNRGNFPPRFSGRQFPNYSSELNVNALELEDSALYLCASSLWQNSNQPQHFGDGTRLSIL.

This chain links TRBV16 with TRBJ2-3, with D perhaps matching TRBD1 (5 bases). V was shortened by 0 bases and J by 4 bases, with 8 bases between the two germline ends. Germline loops: CDR1 KGHSY, CDR2 FQNENV. The CDR3 consists of 14 residues. In DNA form, the CDR3 reads TGTGCCAGCAGCCAATCAACAGGTCCAGATACGCAGTATTTT. Protein sequence: CASSQSTGPDTQYF.

This chain links TRBV4-3 with TRBJ2-5; 8 bases fit TRBD1. V lost 0 bases, J lost 4 bases, and 7 bases stayed unmatched. This CDR3 has 16 residues. The germline gives CDR1 LGHNA, CDR2 YSLEER. The CDR3 sequence is CASSQDLSRGRETQYF. The CDR3 bases are TGCGCCAGCAGCCAAGATCTGAGCAGGGGGCGAGAGACCCAGTACTTC.

This chain uses TRBV28 with TRBJ2-7, with a possible D match to TRBD1 (6 bases). CDR1 is MDHEN, CDR2 SYDVKM, per germline. The V gene lost 7 bases and the J gene lost 2 bases, with 15 bases spanning the gap. The CDR3 spans 14 residues. The CDR3 DNA reads TGTGCCAGCAACGTAAACAGGGCCCCCTACGAGCAGTACTTC. It translates to CASNVNRAPYEQYF.

V usage is TRBV7-3 and J usage is TRBJ2-1; 7 bases map to TRBD1. This CDR3 is 15 amino acids long. From germline, CDR1 is SGHTA and CDR2 FQGTGA. V lost 5 bases, J lost 2 bases, and 6 bases stayed unmatched. CDR3 region: CASSAAGTAYNEQFF. The CDR3 DNA reads TGTGCCAGCAGCGCAGCCGGGACAGCCTACAATGAGCAGTTCTTC. Together with reference TRBV7-3 and TRBJ2-1, the CDR3 gives the full variable domain: GAGVSQTPSNKVTEKGKYVELRCDPISGHTALYWYRQSLGQGPEFLIYFQGTGAADDSGLPNDRFFAVRPEGSVSTLKIQRTERGDSAVYLCASSAAGTAYNEQFFGPGTRLTVL.

Notes on this clone: Other DNA sequences of this sample code for an identical CDR3. CDR3 region: CASSPETGNYGYTF. In DNA, the CDR3 is TGCGCCAGCAGCCCGGAGACGGGTAACTATGGCTACACCTTC. This chain connects TRBV5-1 to TRBJ1-2; D gene ambiguous. Germline CDR1 reads SGHRS; CDR2 reads YFSETQ. The CDR3 extends over 14 amino acids. The V end was cut by 4 bases, the J end by 1 base, with 11 bases between.

This chain connects TRBV19 to TRBJ2-7; tentative D call: TRBD1 (5 bases). Germline V gives CDR1 LNHDA, CDR2 SQIVND (reference sequence). The CDR3 runs 14 residues. The germline V and J ends were trimmed by 2 bases and 4 bases, with 12 bases remaining between them. This chain's CDR3 is CASSISGQLYEQYF. In DNA form, the CDR3 reads TGTGCCAGTAGTATATCAGGGCAGTTATACGAGCAGTACTTC.

The CDR3 spells CSVPFSRQGTWTQYF. The CDR3, as DNA: TGCAGCGTCCCCTTCTCGAGACAGGGGACCTGGACGCAGTATTTT. The gene calls are TRBV29-1 and TRBJ2-3, with 8 nucleotides matching TRBD1. Trimming took 6 bases from V and 9 from J; bases not matched to a gene: 17. Germline CDR1 SQVTM, CDR2 ANQGSEA. The CDR3 is made up of 15 amino acids.

The chain is built from TRBV5-4 and TRBJ2-3; no firm D call. The V gene's germline CDR1 is SGHNT and CDR2 YYREEE (reference sequence). The CDR3 is made up of 13 amino acids. V was trimmed by 9 bases and J by 0 bases, leaving 11 bases between them. CDR3 sequence: CATAALSTDTQYF. In DNA form, the CDR3 reads TGTGCCACGGCCGCCCTCAGCACAGATACGCAGTATTTT.

The chain has TRBV5-4 and TRBJ1-2, with TRBD1 identical over 7 bases. J lost 8 bases, V lost 3 bases, and 10 bases had no gene match. CDR1 SGHNT and CDR2 YYREEE come from the germline V gene (reference sequence). The CDR3 contains 14 residues. CDR3 amino acids: CASSSEGGARGYTF. For the CDR3, the DNA is TGTGCCAGCAGCTCGGAAGGGGGCGCGAGGGGCTACACCTTC.

This clone was seen once. This chain joins TRBV30 and TRBJ1-1, with 11 bases that match TRBD1. This CDR3 is built from 18 residues. The V gene end was trimmed by 0 bases and the J gene end by 1 base; junction bases not matched to a gene: 10. Germline V gene data show CDR1 as GTSNPN and CDR2 as SVGIG (reference sequence). CDR3 in amino acids: CAWSVLPGQGAGNTEAFF. In DNA, the CDR3 is TGTGCCTGGAGTGTACTCCCCGGACAGGGGGCCGGGAACACTGAAGCTTTCTTT. Combining the CDR3 with reference TRBV30 and TRBJ1-1 gives the whole variable domain SQTIHQWPATLVQPVGSPLSLECTVEGTSNPNLYWYRQAAGRGLQLLFYSVGIGQISSEVPQNLSASRPQDRQFILSSKKLLLSDSGFYLCAWSVLPGQGAGNTEAFFGQGTRLTVV.

This sequence joins TRBV19 and TRBJ2-4; 9 positions agree with TRBD1. In germline, CDR1 is LNHDA, CDR2 SQIVND (reference sequence). The ends lost 5 bases at V and 2 bases at J; junction bases unmatched: 4. The CDR3 length is 15 residues. CDR3 nucleotides: TGTGCCAGTAGTTGGGGGACAGGGCCCAAAAACATTCAGTACTTC. Encoded protein: CASSWGTGPKNIQYF.

The DNA for the CDR3 is TGTGCCAGCAAAGTAGGAACAGCAAAGTATCAGCCCCAGCATTTT. Its translation: CASKVGTAKYQPQHF. The rearrangement uses TRBV2 and TRBJ1-5; D is unclear. This CDR3 comprises 15 residues. The V end lost 7 bases, the J end lost 5 bases, and 18 bases lay between the germline ends. Germline CDR1 and CDR2: SNHLY and FYNNEI.

J is TRBJ2-1 and V is TRBV15; 11 bases map to TRBD1. Trimming cost V 5 bases and J 6 bases; bases outside gene matches: 9. Per the germline V gene, CDR1 is LNHNV and CDR2 is YYDKDF (reference sequence). This CDR3 is built from 16 residues. The CDR3 protein is CATSWGDRGAANEQFF. The DNA for the CDR3 is TGTGCCACCAGCTGGGGGGACAGGGGGGCGGCCAATGAGCAGTTCTTC.

The J gene is TRBJ1-3, the V gene TRBV30; TRBD1 aligns across 7 bases. The CDR3 has 15 residues. The germline gives CDR1 GTSNPN, CDR2 SVGIG (reference sequence). With 2 bases clipped from V and 5 bases from J, the junction kept 9 bases outside the gene matches. The CDR3 is CAWSRWDSTRNTIYF. The CDR3 DNA sequence: TGTGCCTGGAGTCGGTGGGACAGCACCAGAAACACCATATATTTT.

V is TRBV6-5 and J is TRBJ2-7, with 9 bases that match TRBD1. Germline CDR1 reads MNHEY; CDR2 reads SVGAGI. The CDR3 consists of 13 residues. V shed 5 bases and J 6 bases; nucleotides not matched to a gene: 5. The CDR3 protein is CASSTRQGGEQYF. Here the CDR3 DNA reads TGTGCCAGCAGTACAAGACAGGGGGGCGAGCAGTACTTC.